This T cell receptor beta chain was documented in a study of T cells in tuberculosis. The table came from immunoSEQ multiplex PCR; TCRdb's copy has only in-frame clones and leaves some out. The table includes 35,000 to 55,000 clones, 90% to 95% detected once. Germline loops: CDR1 SGHRS, CDR2 YFSETQ. This CDR3 contains 16 residues. Trimming pared 0 bases from V and 0 bases from J, leaving 12 bases between. V usage is TRBV5-1 and J usage is TRBJ1-1, with D possibly matching TRBD1 (6 bases). Sequencing input: PBMCs. This clonotype originated in a donor between 10 and 35 years old with latent tuberculosis or without tuberculosis infection. The CDR3: CASSLAWTAMNTEAFF. CDR3 nucleotides: TGCGCCAGCAGCTTGGCCTGGACAGCAATGAACACTGAAGCTTTCTTT. The variable domain in full, with the rest retrieved from reference TRBV5-1 and TRBJ1-1, is KAGVTQTPRYLIKTRGQQVTLSCSPISGHRSVSWYQQTPGQGLQFLFEYFSETQRNKGNFPGRFSGRQFSNSRSEMNVSTLELGDSALYLCASSLAWTAMNTEAFFGQGTRLTVV.